What follows are 9 T cell receptor beta chains derived from one specimen sequenced in a study of blood T cell repertoires in COVID-19. The protocol was immunoSEQ multiplex PCR, while the TCRdb copy is restricted to in-frame clones and leaves out a portion. The sample records about 170,000 clones, more than 65% being singletons. Source material: peripheral blood. The receptors stem from a woman of 80 years or more with active or convalescent COVID-19.

This clone turned up a few times. The V call is TRBV21-1, the J call TRBJ1-5; the table assigns TRBD1, which was not confirmed against the DNA. TRBV21-1 is shown as a pseudogene. This CDR3 contains 14 residues. The CDR3, as DNA: TGTGCCAGCAGCAAAGGCAGGGACAATCAGCCCCAGCATTTT. As protein: CASSKGRDNQPQHF.

The CDR3 DNA reads TGTGCCAGTAGTATAGCCAGTAATCAGCCCCAGCATTTT. Translating it yields CASSIASNQPQHF. The rearrangement links TRBV19 to TRBJ1-5, with D hard to call. This CDR3 comprises 13 residues. The germline CDR1 and CDR2 sequences are LNHDA and SQIVND (reference sequence). Between the trimmed V and J ends, which lost 1 base and 4 bases, there was a span of 5 bases.

CDR3 residues: CASSFGGSDNEQFF. Written as DNA, the CDR3 is TGTGCCAGCAGTTTCGGGGGGTCAGATAATGAGCAGTTCTTC. The V call is TRBV28, the J call TRBJ2-1; the match to TRBD2 covers 7 bases. The CDR3 extends over 14 amino acids. Trimming at V came to 3 bases and at J to 7 bases, leaving 6 bases not matched to a gene. The germline V gene has CDR1 MDHEN and CDR2 SYDVKM.

The chain has TRBV28 and TRBJ2-7; tentatively, D is TRBD1 (6 bases). Trimming removed 3 bases at V and 7 bases at J, with 22 bases between. The CDR3 is 16 residues long. Germline-derived CDR1 and CDR2 are MDHEN and SYDVKM. CDR3 in DNA: TGTGCCAGCAGTTTTGGAATTGGGGCAGGGGTGGGTGAGCAGTACTTC. It is translated as CASSFGIGAGVGEQYF. Full variable domain (outside the CDR3, taken from reference TRBV28 and TRBJ2-7): DVKVTQSSRYLVKRTGEKVFLECVQDMDHENMFWYRQDPGLGLRLIYFSYDVKMKEKGDIPEGYSVSREKKERFSLILESASTNQTSMYLCASSFGIGAGVGEQYFGPGTRLTVT.

V is TRBV5-1 and J is TRBJ2-3; 9 positions agree with TRBD2. The CDR3 runs to 14 residues. The V and J ends lost 4 bases and 3 bases, in that order; junction bases with no gene match: 3. In germline, CDR1 is SGHRS, CDR2 YFSETQ. DNA for the CDR3: TGCGCCAGCAGCCCGACTAGCGGAACAGATACGCAGTATTTT. It specifies CASSPTSGTDTQYF.

The chain has TRBV9 and TRBJ2-1; D perhaps matches TRBD2 (5 bases). Germline CDR1 SGDLS, CDR2 YYNGEE. The germline V and J ends were trimmed by 3 bases and 1 base, with 11 bases remaining between them. The CDR3 extends over 15 amino acids. The CDR3 sequence: CASSANSASYNEQFF. The DNA for the CDR3 is TGTGCCAGCAGCGCGAATAGCGCATCCTACAATGAGCAGTTCTTC.

The rearrangement joins TRBV29-1 to TRBJ1-1; TRBD1 matches 8 bases. Trimming removed 6 bases from V and 5 bases from J; junction bases left unmatched: 11. The CDR3 totals 14 residues. Per the germline V gene, CDR1 is SQVTM and CDR2 is ANQGSEA. CDR3 in DNA: TGCAGCGTACGCCAGGGGGCCTCGAGGACTGAAGCTTTCTTT. It codes for CSVRQGASRTEAFF.

The V call is TRBV10-3, the J call TRBJ1-2; D possibly corresponds to TRBD1 (5 bases). CDR1 is ENHRY, CDR2 SYGVKD, per germline. V was trimmed by 7 bases and J by 6 bases, leaving 15 bases between them. The CDR3 covers 13 residues. This chain's CDR3 is CAITAGQGDGYTF. CDR3 sequence (DNA): TGTGCCATCACAGCGGGGCAGGGAGATGGCTACACCTTC.

The rearrangement links TRBV5-1 to TRBJ2-7; 12 positions match TRBD2. Germline loops: CDR1 SGHRS, CDR2 YFSETQ. The CDR3 contains 17 residues. Germline trimming cut 4 bases from V and 0 bases from J; bases unmatched to any gene: 8. The CDR3 region is CASSQPGLAGYSYEQYF. As DNA, the CDR3 is TGCGCCAGCAGCCAACCCGGACTAGCGGGGTACTCCTACGAGCAGTACTTC.